This TCR beta chain was sequenced during a study of control samples from healthy donors and cancer patients. The ends lost 5 bases at V and 7 bases at J; junction bases unmatched: 8. The CDR3 has 14 residues. CDR1 and CDR2 (germline): SGHAT, FQNNGV. Produced via immunoSEQ multiplex PCR; TCRdb's table is partial and in-frame only. The sample shows roughly 86,000 clones, more than 85% of them seen only once. The chain uses TRBV11-2 and TRBJ1-1, with 9 bases lining up with TRBD1. The TCR was taken from a woman under 40 in good health. Sequencing was carried out using blood. The CDR3 region is CASSLRTGAGEAFF. The CDR3 DNA is TGTGCCAGCAGCCTCCGGACAGGGGCGGGTGAAGCTTTCTTT.